One and the same sample provided the 21 T cell receptor beta chains below, sequenced in a study of T cells in Graves' hyperthyroidism and ophthalmopathy. Amplification of TCR beta CDR3 regions was performed using RNA transcripts as template. The HTBI primer set was used in a first-round RT-PCR of the TCR CDR3. TCRdb fed the multiplex PCR reads into MiXCR, producing one record per CDR3 protein. The data contain roughly 500,000 distinct CDR3 sequences, 46% of them singletons. The sample taken for sequencing was peripheral blood or thyroid tissue (not recorded which). The receptors were gathered from an adult woman with Graves' disease, either hyperthyroidism or ophthalmopathy (not recorded which).

The V and J genes are TRBV7-8 and TRBJ1-1; perhaps TRBD1 as D (5 bases). This CDR3 has 15 amino acids. The ends were cut back, 7 bases at V and 1 base at J, with 16 bases in the middle. The germline gives CDR1 SGHVS, CDR2 FQNEAQ. The CDR3 bases are TGTGCCAGCATCGACACCGGGACTGAGAACACTGAAGCTTTCTTT. Amino acids: CASIDTGTENTEAFF. The variable domain in full, with the rest retrieved from reference TRBV7-8 and TRBJ1-1, is GAGVSQSPRYKVAKRGQDVALRCDPISGHVSLFWYQQALGQGPEFLTYFQNEAQLDKSGLPSDRFFAERPEGSVSTLKIQRTQQEDSAVYLCASIDTGTENTEAFFGQGTRLTVV.

The chain combines TRBV10-3 with TRBJ1-1; D gene ambiguous. The germline gives CDR1 ENHRY, CDR2 SYGVKD. Trimming removed 9 bases from V and 5 bases from J, with 16 bases in between. CDR3 length: 13 residues. Written as DNA, the CDR3 is TGTGCCATTAGTTTTGCAGTGTCTACTGAAGCTTTCTTT. Amino acid sequence: CAISFAVSTEAFF.

This clonotype came up many times. The V and J genes are TRBV6-6 and TRBJ1-5; 7 bases are a match to TRBD1. The V and J ends lost 0 bases and 3 bases, in that order; junction bases with no gene match: 2. This CDR3 has 15 residues. Per the germline V gene, CDR1 is MNHNY and CDR2 is SVGAGI (reference sequence). The CDR3 nucleotides are TGTGCCAGCAGTTACTCGGACAGGCCCAATCAGCCCCAGCATTTT. Translating gives CASSYSDRPNQPQHF.

At least ten counts were recorded for this clonotype. The chain uses TRBV20-1 and TRBJ2-2, with 7 bases fitting TRBD2. This CDR3 spans 14 amino acids. J was trimmed by 4 bases and V by 7 bases; bases with no gene match: 9. CDR1 and CDR2 from the germline V gene are DFQATT and SNEGSKA (reference sequence). CDR3 sequence reads: CSGRGSGTTGELFF. As DNA, the CDR3 is TGCAGTGGCCGCGGGAGTGGGACCACCGGGGAGCTGTTTTTT.

The sample holds many counts of this clonotype. V and J are TRBV6-2 or TRBV6-3 and TRBJ1-1; TRBD1 aligns across 7 bases. J lost 4 bases, V lost 2 bases, and 4 bases had no gene match. The V gene's germline CDR1 is MNHEY and CDR2 SVGEGT. CDR3 length: 14 residues. The CDR3 region has the DNA TGTGCCAGCAGTTACCACAGGGGCAGCACTGAAGCTTTCTTT. Amino acids: CASSYHRGSTEAFF.

This clonotype appeared a few times. The chain combines TRBV10-3 with TRBJ2-5; 8 bases match TRBD1. The J segment lost 5 bases and the V segment lost 8 bases, leaving 10 bases of the junction unmatched. From germline, CDR1 is ENHRY and CDR2 SYGVKD. The CDR3 sequence is 14 residues long. The CDR3 coding sequence is TGTGCCATCGGGTCTCAGGGGGCGCGTGAGACCCAGTACTTC. It is translated as CAIGSQGARETQYF.

In its sample, this clonotype was seen many times. The chain joins TRBV4-1 to TRBJ1-5; 10 nucleotides align to TRBD1. CDR3 length equals 14 residues. V trimming: 6 bases; J trimming: 10 bases; junction bases outside the gene matches: 9. Germline CDR1 MGHRA, CDR2 YSYEKL. CDR3 sequence reads: CASRERQGANPQHF. For the CDR3, the DNA is TGCGCCAGCAGGGAAAGACAGGGGGCAAATCCCCAGCATTTT.

The sample holds many counts of this clonotype. The chain has TRBV7-8 and TRBJ1-3; D unclear. The V gene's germline CDR1 is SGHVS and CDR2 FQNEAQ. CDR3 length equals 15 residues. V was trimmed by 1 base and J by 6 bases, leaving 13 bases between them. The CDR3 loop is CASSLGAPGTNTIYF. DNA for the CDR3: TGTGCCAGCAGCTTAGGTGCGCCGGGTACAAACACCATATATTTT.

This clonotype has only a few counts. The V gene is TRBV29-1, the J gene TRBJ2-3, with 10 bases lining up with TRBD2. Trimming at V came to 7 bases and at J to 2 bases, leaving 6 bases not matched to a gene. The CDR3 covers 14 residues. Germline loops: CDR1 SQVTM, CDR2 ANQGSEA. In DNA form, the CDR3 reads TGCAGCGCCTCACTAGCGGGGAACACAGATACGCAGTATTTT. Amino acids: CSASLAGNTDTQYF.

This chain uses TRBV29-1 with TRBJ1-4; maybe TRBD1 (5 bases). Germline V gene data show CDR1 as SQVTM and CDR2 as ANQGSEA. The CDR3 is made up of 12 amino acids. V lost 4 bases to trimming and J lost 5 bases, with 8 bases between them. DNA of the CDR3: TGCAGCGTTGGACAGTCCAATGAAAAACTGTTTTTT. It yields the protein CSVGQSNEKLFF.

This rearrangement joins TRBV19 to TRBJ2-3; 7 positions agree with TRBD2. The J call is doubtful: the DNA matches TRBJ2-7 better. Germline V gene lookup returns CDR1 LNHDA and CDR2 SQIVND (reference sequence). The CDR3 covers 14 residues. CDR3 sequence reads: CASKAKTSTDTQYF. CDR3 in DNA: TGTGCCAGTAAAGCGAAGACTAGCACAGATACGCAGTACTTC.

The rearrangement uses TRBV7-9 and TRBJ2-7; TRBD2 agrees at 7 bases. The V segment lost 1 base and the J segment 6 bases; nucleotides outside the gene matches: 9. CDR3 size: 15 residues. CDR1 is SEHNR, CDR2 FQNEAQ, per germline (reference sequence). The CDR3 loop reads CASSLVIGRGSEQYF. CDR3 in DNA: TGTGCCAGCAGCTTAGTGATAGGTCGCGGGAGCGAGCAGTACTTC.

The sample holds a few counts of this clonotype. The genes are TRBV12-3 or TRBV12-4 and TRBJ2-7; TRBD1 matches 7 bases. There are 16 residues in the CDR3. V shed 3 bases, J shed 2 bases, and the junction held 10 bases outside the gene matches. The CDR3 is CASSLGDSLKAYEQYF. The CDR3 nucleotides are TGTGCCAGCAGTTTGGGGGACAGCCTTAAAGCCTACGAGCAGTACTTC.

The chain has TRBV10-3 and TRBJ2-5; TRBD2 might be the D (6 bases). CDR3 size: 12 residues. Germline V gene sequence: CDR1 ENHRY, CDR2 SYGVKD. V shed 6 bases and J shed 10 bases, with 15 bases lying between them. CDR3 amino acids: CAISGRRGIQYF. CDR3 nucleotides: TGTGCCATCAGCGGCCGACGGGGGATCCAGTACTTC.

V is TRBV20-1 and J is TRBJ1-5; D not resolved. The ends were cut back, 5 bases at V and 3 bases at J, with 11 bases in the middle. This CDR3 is 13 amino acids long. Germline V gene lookup returns CDR1 DFQATT and CDR2 SNEGSKA (reference sequence). The CDR3 sequence: CSARTDYNQPQHF. DNA of the CDR3: TGCAGTGCTCGTACAGATTACAATCAGCCCCAGCATTTT.

This clonotype was seen repeatedly, ten times or more. This chain connects TRBV10-3 to TRBJ2-7; D remains unclear. The CDR3 totals 13 residues. CDR1 is ENHRY and CDR2 is SYGVKD in the germline V gene. Trimming removed 4 bases from V and 8 bases from J, with 15 bases in between. The CDR3 DNA reads TGTGCCATCAGTGGAGGATCGGGCAGCAAGCAGTACTTC. Its protein product is CAISGGSGSKQYF.

The rearrangement uses TRBV7-4 and TRBJ2-5; 11 positions agree with TRBD2. With V trimmed by 6 bases and J by 0 bases, 6 bases remained unmatched. Germline assignment: CDR1 SGHVT and CDR2 SQSDAQ. The CDR3 covers 16 residues. The CDR3 sequence: CASRGVAGGNQETQYF. The CDR3 DNA reads TGTGCCAGCAGGGGAGTAGCGGGAGGGAACCAAGAGACCCAGTACTTC.

Points on this clonotype: Germline is not matched at one junction end, which may reflect a read error. The chain links TRBV25-1 to TRBJ1-2; maybe TRBD1 (5 bases). Germline CDR1 is MGHDK and CDR2 is SYGVNS. This CDR3 is 14 amino acids long. The CDR3 loop reads CACSGERVGDGYTF. CDR3 nucleotide sequence: TGTGCCTGCAGCGGAGAAAGGGTGGGGGATGGCTACACCTTC.

Comment on this clonotype: The CDR3 end shows no conserved phenylalanine or tryptophan, and so a read error is likely. No DNA is shown, since the ends of the CDR3 on it are uncertain; the CDR3 is the one TCRdb lists. This chain links TRBV9 with TRBJ2-1; the table assigns TRBD1, which was not confirmed against the DNA. Including both end residues, the CDR3 is 12 amino acids long. Germline loops: CDR1 SGDLS, CDR2 YYNGEE. CDR3 residues: CASSVAPTGAGT.

CDR3 residues: CASSFLAGYEQYF. CDR3 coding DNA: TGTGCCAGCAGCTTCTTGGCCGGCTACGAGCAGTACTTC. The rearrangement uses TRBV28 and TRBJ2-7; unclear D gene. V lost 6 bases to trimming and J lost 3 bases, with 12 bases between them. Germline V gives CDR1 MDHEN, CDR2 SYDVKM. The CDR3 is 13 amino acids.

This clonotype was detected only a few times. The V call is TRBV20-1, the J call TRBJ2-7, with unresolved D. The CDR3 runs to 15 residues. The V gene's germline CDR1 is DFQATT and CDR2 SNEGSKA (reference sequence). Deletions cut 0 bases from V and 0 bases from J, with 12 bases between. The CDR3 loop reads CSARDGPTGSYEQYF. As DNA, the CDR3 is TGCAGTGCTAGAGATGGCCCGACGGGCTCCTACGAGCAGTACTTC.